This TCR beta chain was retrieved from a study of T cells in Graves' hyperthyroidism and ophthalmopathy. Study-level background: Initial diagnosis, before any treatment, was when peripheral blood was collected. The study's findings and limits: Blood samples included most of the expanded thyroid clonotypes exceeding 0.001.

The CDR3 contains 13 residues. Germline CDR1 MDHEN, CDR2 SYDVKM. V trimming: 3 bases; J trimming: 7 bases; junction bases outside the gene matches: 6. In its sample, this clonotype was seen many times. What it binds is unknown. Not enrolled were patients with uncontrolled infection, other autoimmune disease, pregnancy or lactation. Diagnoses were established using clinical symptoms, serum thyroxine and TRAb, thyroid ultrasound and orbital computed tomography. It was RNA transcripts that yielded the amplified TCR beta CDR3 regions. Primed by the HTBI set, a first-round RT-PCR was run on the TCR CDR3. Each CDR3 protein gets one entry after TCRdb re-called the multiplex PCR reads with MiXCR. The sample yields 600,000 to 700,000 distinct CDR3 sequences, roughly 14% seen once.

The rearrangement joins TRBV28 to TRBJ2-7; 7 bases line up with TRBD2. This receptor was taken from a woman aged 40 to 55 with Graves' ophthalmopathy. Input material: blood. CDR3 region: CASSLGGAGEQYF. For the CDR3, the DNA is TGTGCCAGCAGTTTGGGGGGAGCGGGAGAGCAGTACTTC.